A selection of T cell receptor beta chains follows, all from one sample in a study of graft-versus-host responses after intestinal transplantation. Clones were sequenced by immunoSEQ multiplex PCR, and TCRdb holds only the in-frame ones, with some missing. The data show 11,000 or so clones, 91% seen once. This specimen was PBMCs, taken 105 days after intestinal transplantation. All receptors derive from a human patient who received an intestinal transplant, so some T cells may come from the graft donor. The conserved cysteine and the conserved F or W are not part of the CDR3 here.

V	length	J	CDR3
TRBV27	13	TRBJ2-7	ASSSGLVPTYEQY
TRBV29-1	11	TRBJ1-3	SAGRSSGNTIY
TRBV5-4	13	TRBJ2-2	ASSPWTGQAGELF
TRBV5-1	12	TRBJ1-6	ASSLAQDNSPLH
TRBV19	12	TRBJ2-1	ASSQHSSYNEQF
TRBV5-1	13	TRBJ1-4	ASSLAGGRGEKLF
TRBV2	9	TRBJ2-7	ASSLIYEQY
TRBV29-1	12	TRBJ2-7	SVEEGLLGDEQY
TRBV5-1	10	TRBJ1-6	ASTGPNSPLH
TRBV5-1	14	TRBJ2-1	ASSPQPGLAGVEQF
TRBV27	16	TRBJ2-1	ASSKRRDRAIHPNEQF
TRBV18	12	TRBJ2-1	ASSPETLNNEQF
TRBV7-9	9	TRBJ1-1	ASSRTLEAF
TRBV6-5	11	TRBJ2-1	ASRQDYYNEQF
TRBV19	12	TRBJ2-1	ASSYSYDYNEQF
TRBV5-1	11	TRBJ2-1	ASRPGQGTEQF
TRBV5-6	13	TRBJ2-5	ASSIPTGDQEAQY
TRBV7-6	13	TRBJ2-1	ASSLVAGGRNEQF
TRBV11-2	12	TRBJ2-5	ASSPGTGSGTQY
TRBV4-3	15	TRBJ1-2	ASSHVRGRRKNYGYT
TRBV7-9	12	TRBJ2-2	ASSPFLQAGELF
TRBV6-5	14	TRBJ1-1	ASSYSLASGNTEAF
TRBV28	12	TRBJ1-3	ASSLAQLGNIIY
TRBV6-1	13	TRBJ2-2	ASSELAGGPGELF
TRBV7-9	13	TRBJ2-7	ASSSLNLAAYEQY
TRBV19	13	TRBJ2-3	ASSIFGPGGDTQY
TRBV5-6	12	TRBJ2-7	ASSPTGPGFVEY
TRBV28	12	TRBJ2-1	ASTGARRYNEQF
TRBV4-1	13	TRBJ2-1	ASSPTGGGSNEQF
TRBV11-1	12	TRBJ2-3	ASSPREGTDTQY
TRBV7-3	10	TRBJ2-2	ASSYSARGAV
TRBV5-6	14	TRBJ2-1	ASSNPLGGPGNEQF
TRBV5-1	13	TRBJ2-5	ASSLLTSGKETQY
TRBV5-6	16	TRBJ1-6	ASSCGDRGRGGRSPLH
TRBV28	9	TRBJ2-7	ASSRTYEQY
TRBV6-1	11	TRBJ2-1	ASSEQGLNEQF
TRBV28	12	TRBJ1-4	ASSPRTGNEKLF
TRBV7-3	14	TRBJ2-5	ASSLSSGGPGETQY
TRBV2	13	TRBJ2-7	ASRPLRDRGLEQY
TRBV6-5	11	TRBJ2-7	ASQGPPSGEQY
TRBV4-1	12	TRBJ2-7	ATFPGTSPYEQY
TRBV9	13	TRBJ1-5	ASSAGTGVGQPQH
TRBV2	12	TRBJ1-5	ASGLGRSNQPQH
TRBV27	11	TRBJ2-1	ASSPLLAEEQF
TRBV5-1	14	TRBJ2-7	ASSYSDGPLYSEQY
TRBV5-4	13	TRBJ2-1	ASSLEAGAYNEQF
TRBV6-4	10	TRBJ2-7	ASPLAVYEQY
TRBV29-1	11	TRBJ2-7	SAVRQGFHEQY
TRBV27	15	TRBJ2-3	ASSLWWLRGRGGTQY
TRBV1	12	TRBJ2-1	TSSQDKGGHEQF
TRBV10-1	14	TRBJ2-1	ASSRVGQGAGNEQF
TRBV7-2	14	TRBJ1-5	ASSDEWGGGNQPQH
TRBV11-2	12	TRBJ2-1	ASSPFLADNEQF
TRBV5-1	15	TRBJ2-5	ASSLGGAGGLEETQY
TRBV28	14	TRBJ1-6	ASSFGSNPYNSPLH
TRBV19	13	TRBJ1-6	ASSPWTGASSPLH
TRBV11-3	13	TRBJ2-2	SSSDSLFNTGELF